The present entry profiles one TCR beta chain with its context. One junction end does not reproduce the germline sequence, and a read error may be involved. The sample originates from a study of shared clonotypes between healthy human individuals. Produced via immunoSEQ multiplex PCR; TCRdb's table is partial and in-frame only. The sample includes about 1.5 million clones, roughly 98% of them seen just once. This CDR3 has 13 amino acids. Germline V lookup: CDR1 LNHNV, CDR2 YYDKDF (reference sequence). The receptor comes from a man aged 25-45 years in good health. This sequence joins TRBV15 and TRBJ1-5, with D unclear. The specimen sequenced was naive CD4+ T cells sorted from blood. The subset is: CD45RA+ positively selected. CDR3 amino acids: CATSRDRYLMSDF. The CDR3 DNA is TGTGCCACCAGCAGAGATCGGTACCTAATGTCGGATTTT.